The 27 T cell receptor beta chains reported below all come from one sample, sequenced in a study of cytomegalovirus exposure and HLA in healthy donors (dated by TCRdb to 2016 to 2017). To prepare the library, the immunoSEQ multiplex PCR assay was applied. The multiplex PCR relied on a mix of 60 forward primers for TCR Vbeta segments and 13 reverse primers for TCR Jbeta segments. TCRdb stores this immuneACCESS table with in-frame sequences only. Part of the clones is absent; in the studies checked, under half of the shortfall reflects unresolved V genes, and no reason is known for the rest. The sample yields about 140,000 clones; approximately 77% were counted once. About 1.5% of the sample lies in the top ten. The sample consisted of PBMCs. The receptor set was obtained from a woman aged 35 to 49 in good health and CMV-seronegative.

The CDR3 here is CAWSVPRAGTGKGTQYF. The CDR3 DNA sequence: TGTGCCTGGAGTGTCCCCCGGGCCGGGACAGGGAAGGGGACCCAGTACTTC. The chain links TRBV30 to TRBJ2-5; 9 nucleotides line up with TRBD1. V shed 0 bases, J shed 7 bases, and the junction held 15 bases outside the gene matches. The CDR3 has 17 amino acids. Germline CDR1 reads GTSNPN; CDR2 reads SVGIG (reference sequence). The variable domain in full, completed from reference TRBV30 and TRBJ2-5, reads SQTIHQWPATLVQPVGSPLSLECTVEGTSNPNLYWYRQAAGRGLQLLFYSVGIGQISSEVPQNLSASRPQDRQFILSSKKLLLSDSGFYLCAWSVPRAGTGKGTQYFGPGTRLLVL.

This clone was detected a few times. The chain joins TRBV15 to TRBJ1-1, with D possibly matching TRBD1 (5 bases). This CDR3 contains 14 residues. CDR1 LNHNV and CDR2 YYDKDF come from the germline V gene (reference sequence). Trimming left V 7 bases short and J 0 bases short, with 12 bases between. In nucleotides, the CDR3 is TGTGCCACCACCCAGGGACTAATGAACACTGAAGCTTTCTTT. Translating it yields CATTQGLMNTEAFF.

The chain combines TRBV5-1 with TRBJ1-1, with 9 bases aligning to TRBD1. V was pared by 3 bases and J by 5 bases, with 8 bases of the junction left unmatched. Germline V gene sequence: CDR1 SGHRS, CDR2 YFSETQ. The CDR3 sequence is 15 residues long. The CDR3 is CASSSRQGGETEAFF. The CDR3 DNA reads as TGCGCCAGCAGCTCAAGACAGGGGGGGGAAACTGAAGCTTTCTTT.

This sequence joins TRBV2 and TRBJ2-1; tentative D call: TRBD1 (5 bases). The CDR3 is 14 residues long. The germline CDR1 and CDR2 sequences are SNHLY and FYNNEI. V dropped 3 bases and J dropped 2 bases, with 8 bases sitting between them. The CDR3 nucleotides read TGTGCCAGCAGTGAGTCGACAGCCTACAATGAGCAGTTCTTC. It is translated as CASSESTAYNEQFF.

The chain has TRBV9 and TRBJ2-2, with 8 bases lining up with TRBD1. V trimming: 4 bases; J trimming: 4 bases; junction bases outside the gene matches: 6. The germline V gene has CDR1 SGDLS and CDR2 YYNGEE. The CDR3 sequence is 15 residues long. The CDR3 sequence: CASSRDRSPTGELFF. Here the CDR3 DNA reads TGTGCCAGCAGCCGGGACAGGTCTCCCACCGGGGAGCTGTTTTTT. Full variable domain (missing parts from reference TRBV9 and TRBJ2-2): DSGVTQTPKHLITATGQRVTLRCSPRSGDLSVYWYQQSLDQGLQFLIQYYNGEERAKGNILERFSAQQFPDLHSELNLSSLELGDSALYFCASSRDRSPTGELFFGEGSRLTVL.

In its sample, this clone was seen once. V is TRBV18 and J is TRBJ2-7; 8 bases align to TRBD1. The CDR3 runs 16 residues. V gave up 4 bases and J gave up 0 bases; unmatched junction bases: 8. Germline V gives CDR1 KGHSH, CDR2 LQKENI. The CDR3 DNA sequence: TGTGCCAGCTCACGAGGTACAGGGGGGAGCTCCTACGAGCAGTACTTC. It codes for CASSRGTGGSSYEQYF.

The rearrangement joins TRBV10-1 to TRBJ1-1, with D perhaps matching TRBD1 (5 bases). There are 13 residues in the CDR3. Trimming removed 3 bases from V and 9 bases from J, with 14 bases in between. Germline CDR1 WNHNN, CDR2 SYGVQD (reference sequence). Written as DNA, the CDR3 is TGCGCCAGCAGTGAACAGGAAAAAGCCAAAGCTTTCTTT. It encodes CASSEQEKAKAFF.

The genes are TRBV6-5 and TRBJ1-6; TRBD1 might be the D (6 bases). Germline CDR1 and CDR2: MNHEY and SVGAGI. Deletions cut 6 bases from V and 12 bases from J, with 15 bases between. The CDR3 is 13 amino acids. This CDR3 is CASSRGASRPLHF. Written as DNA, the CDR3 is TGTGCCAGCAGCCGGGGGGCGTCAAGACCCCTCCACTTT.

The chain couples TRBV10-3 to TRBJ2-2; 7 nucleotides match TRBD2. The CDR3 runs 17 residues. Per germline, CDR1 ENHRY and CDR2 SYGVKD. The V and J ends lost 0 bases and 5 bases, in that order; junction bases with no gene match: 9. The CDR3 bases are TGTGCCATCAGTGAGTCAGGCCTAGCGGTGGGAACCGGGGAGCTGTTTTTT. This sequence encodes CAISESGLAVGTGELFF.

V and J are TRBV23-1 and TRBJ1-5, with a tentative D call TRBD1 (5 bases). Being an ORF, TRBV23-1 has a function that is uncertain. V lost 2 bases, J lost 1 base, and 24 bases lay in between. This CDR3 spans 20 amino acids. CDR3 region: CASSQRDRQGNKESNQPQHF. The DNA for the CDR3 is TGCGCCAGCAGTCAACGAGATCGGCAGGGAAATAAGGAAAGCAATCAGCCCCAGCATTTT.

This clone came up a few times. This chain's CDR3 is CASSFVLAGPYNEQFF. In nucleotides, the CDR3 is TGTGCCAGCAGCTTCGTCTTGGCGGGCCCCTACAATGAGCAGTTCTTC. This chain uses TRBV7-9 with TRBJ2-1, with TRBD2 as a possible D gene (5 bases). Trimming removed 3 bases from V and 2 bases from J, with 14 bases in between. The V gene's germline CDR1 is SEHNR and CDR2 FQNEAQ (reference sequence). The CDR3 is made up of 16 amino acids.

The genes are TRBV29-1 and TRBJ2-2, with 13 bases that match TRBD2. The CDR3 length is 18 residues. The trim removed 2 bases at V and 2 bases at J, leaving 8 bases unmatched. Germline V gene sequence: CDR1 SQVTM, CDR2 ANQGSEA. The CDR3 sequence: CSVELSTSGGANTGELFF. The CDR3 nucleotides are TGCAGCGTTGAACTTTCTACTAGCGGGGGGGCTAACACCGGGGAGCTGTTTTTT.

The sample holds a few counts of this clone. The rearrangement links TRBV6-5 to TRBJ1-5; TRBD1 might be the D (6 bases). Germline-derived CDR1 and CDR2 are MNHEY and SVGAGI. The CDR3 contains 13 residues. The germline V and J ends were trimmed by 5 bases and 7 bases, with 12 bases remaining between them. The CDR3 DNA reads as TGTGCCAGCAGTACAGGGTCGGGGCAGCCCCAGCATTTT. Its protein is CASSTGSGQPQHF.

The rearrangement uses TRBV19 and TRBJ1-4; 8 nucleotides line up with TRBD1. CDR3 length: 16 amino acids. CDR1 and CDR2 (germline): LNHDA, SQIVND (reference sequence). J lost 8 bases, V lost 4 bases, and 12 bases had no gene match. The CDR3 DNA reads TGTGCCAGTAGTAAACGGGCAGGACAGGGACCGGAAAAACTGTTTTTT. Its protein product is CASSKRAGQGPEKLFF.

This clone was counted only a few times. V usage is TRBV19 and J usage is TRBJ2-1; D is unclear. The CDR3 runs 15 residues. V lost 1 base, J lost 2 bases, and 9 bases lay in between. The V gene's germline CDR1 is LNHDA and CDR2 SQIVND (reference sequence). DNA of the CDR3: TGTGCCAGTAGTATAGCAACAGACCCCTACAATGAGCAGTTCTTC. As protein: CASSIATDPYNEQFF.

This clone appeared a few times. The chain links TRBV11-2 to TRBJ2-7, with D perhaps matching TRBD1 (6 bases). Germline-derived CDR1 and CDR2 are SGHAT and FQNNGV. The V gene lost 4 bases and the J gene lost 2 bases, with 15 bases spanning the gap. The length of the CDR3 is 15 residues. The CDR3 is CASSSSGTHPYEQYF. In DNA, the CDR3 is TGTGCCAGCAGCTCATCCGGGACACACCCCTACGAGCAGTACTTC.

For the CDR3, the DNA is TGTGCCAGCAGTTCACCAGGGGGGAACATTCAGTACTTC. Amino acid sequence: CASSSPGGNIQYF. V is TRBV6-1 and J is TRBJ2-4; D perhaps matches TRBD1 (7 bases). Trimming took off 5 bases at V and 7 bases at J, with 12 bases between the two ends. The CDR3 has 13 amino acids. The germline V gene has CDR1 MNHNS and CDR2 SASEGT.

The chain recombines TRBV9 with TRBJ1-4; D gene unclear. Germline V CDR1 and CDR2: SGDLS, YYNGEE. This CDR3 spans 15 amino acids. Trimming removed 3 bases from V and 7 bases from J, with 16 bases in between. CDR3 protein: CASSAHSSSIEKLFF. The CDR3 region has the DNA TGTGCCAGCAGCGCCCACTCCTCATCGATTGAAAAACTGTTTTTT.

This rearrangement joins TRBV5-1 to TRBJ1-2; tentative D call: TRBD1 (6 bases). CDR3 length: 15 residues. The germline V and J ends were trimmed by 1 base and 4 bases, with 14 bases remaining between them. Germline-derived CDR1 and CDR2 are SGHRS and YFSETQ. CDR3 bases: TGCGCCAGCAGCTTGTCCTCGGGGGGCGGCTATGGCTACACCTTC. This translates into CASSLSSGGGYGYTF.

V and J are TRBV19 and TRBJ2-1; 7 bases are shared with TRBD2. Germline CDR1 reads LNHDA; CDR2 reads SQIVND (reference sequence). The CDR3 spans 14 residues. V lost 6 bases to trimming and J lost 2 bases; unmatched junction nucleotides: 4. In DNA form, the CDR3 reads TGTGCCAGTAGGGGGGACTACCCCTACAATGAGCAGTTCTTC. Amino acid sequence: CASRGDYPYNEQFF.

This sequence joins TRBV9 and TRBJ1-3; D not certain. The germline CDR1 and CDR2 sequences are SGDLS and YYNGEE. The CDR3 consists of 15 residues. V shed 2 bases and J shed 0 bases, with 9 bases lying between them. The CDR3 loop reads CASSVSIGSGNTIYF. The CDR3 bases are TGTGCCAGCAGCGTTAGCATAGGCTCTGGAAACACCATATATTTT. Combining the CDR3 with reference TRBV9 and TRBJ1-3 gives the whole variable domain DSGVTQTPKHLITATGQRVTLRCSPRSGDLSVYWYQQSLDQGLQFLIQYYNGEERAKGNILERFSAQQFPDLHSELNLSSLELGDSALYFCASSVSIGSGNTIYFGEGSWLTVV.

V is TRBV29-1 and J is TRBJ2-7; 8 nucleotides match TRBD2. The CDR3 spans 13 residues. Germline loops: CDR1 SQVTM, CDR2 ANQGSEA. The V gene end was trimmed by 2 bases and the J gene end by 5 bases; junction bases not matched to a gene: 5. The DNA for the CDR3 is TGCAGCGTTGAATTTGGGACTAGAAACGAGCAGTACTTC. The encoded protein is CSVEFGTRNEQYF.

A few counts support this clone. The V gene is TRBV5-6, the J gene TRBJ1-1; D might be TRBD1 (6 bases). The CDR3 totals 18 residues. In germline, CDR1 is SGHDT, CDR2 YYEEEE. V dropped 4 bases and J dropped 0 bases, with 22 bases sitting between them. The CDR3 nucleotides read TGTGCCAGCAGCCAGACGGACAGATACATTAGCTTGAACACTGAAGCTTTCTTT. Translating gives CASSQTDRYISLNTEAFF.

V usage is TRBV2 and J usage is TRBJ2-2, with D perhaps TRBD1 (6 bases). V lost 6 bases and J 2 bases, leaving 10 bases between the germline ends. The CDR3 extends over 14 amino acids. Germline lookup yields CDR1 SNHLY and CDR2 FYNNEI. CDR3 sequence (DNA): TGTGCCAGCAGGAAGGACAGAAACACCGGGGAGCTGTTTTTT. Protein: CASRKDRNTGELFF.

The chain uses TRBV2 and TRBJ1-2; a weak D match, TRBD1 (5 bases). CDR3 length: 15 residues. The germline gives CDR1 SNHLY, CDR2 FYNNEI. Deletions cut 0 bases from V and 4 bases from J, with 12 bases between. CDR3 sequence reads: CASSEAGGASYGYTF. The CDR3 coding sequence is TGTGCCAGCAGTGAAGCTGGAGGGGCCTCCTATGGCTACACCTTC. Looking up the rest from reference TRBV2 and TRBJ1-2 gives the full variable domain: EPEVTQTPSHQVTQMGQEVILRCVPISNHLYFYWYRQILGQKVEFLVSFYNNEISEKSEIFDDQFSVERPDGSNFTLKIRSTKLEDSAMYFCASSEAGGASYGYTFGSGTRLTVV.

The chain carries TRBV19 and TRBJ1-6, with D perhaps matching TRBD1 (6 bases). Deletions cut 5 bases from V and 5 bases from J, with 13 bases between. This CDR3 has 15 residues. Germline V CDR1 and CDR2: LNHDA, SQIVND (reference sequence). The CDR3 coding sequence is TGTGCCAGTAGTGACCGGGACATGGATAATTCACCCCTCCACTTT. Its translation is CASSDRDMDNSPLHF.

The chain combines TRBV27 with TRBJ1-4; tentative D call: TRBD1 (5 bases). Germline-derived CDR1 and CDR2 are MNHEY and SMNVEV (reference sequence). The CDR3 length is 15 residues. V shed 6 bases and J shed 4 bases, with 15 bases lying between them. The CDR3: CASSWGGMSNEKLFF. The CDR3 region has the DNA TGTGCCAGCAGCTGGGGGGGAATGAGTAATGAAAAACTGTTTTTT.